This T cell receptor (beta chain) derives from a study of blood T cell repertoires in COVID-19. Study as a whole: Nucleic acid was either cDNA or gDNA, and it came from T cells, B-cell-depleted T cells, or PBMCs.

Authors' data handling: Reference gene primer amplification gave estimated nucleated cell counts. Generated by immunoSEQ multiplex PCR, the TCRdb table keeps only in-frame clones and is missing some. D and trimming come from the DNA, and the V and J calls and clone size come from that table. The data contain about 140,000 clones, more than 60% of them singletons. The ends lost 1 base at V and 9 bases at J; junction bases unmatched: 4. Per germline, CDR1 SGHVS and CDR2 FNYEAQ. This CDR3 is built from 15 residues. Material: peripheral blood. This sequence joins TRBV7-6 and TRBJ2-1, with TRBD1 identical over 12 bases. This receptor was identified in a man aged 80 or over with acute or convalescent COVID-19. The CDR3 loop reads CASSLGGTGGLEQFF. Here the CDR3 DNA reads TGTGCCAGCAGCTTAGGGGGGACAGGGGGCCTTGAGCAGTTCTTC.